The entry below gives a single T cell receptor beta chain sequence along with its context. Its antigen is unknown. Germline is not matched at one junction end, which may reflect a read error. The sample contains more than one DNA sequence encoding this CDR3. The data were taken from a study of beta chain features in type 1 diabetes. Study-wide background: No patient-donor differences in age, gender, total cells or subset yield. Notes on the study in general: Insertion counts at VDJ junctions were lower in type 1 diabetes patients, who also showed more deletions there.

The CDR3 contains 15 residues. CDR1 is MDHEN and CDR2 is SYDVKM in the germline V gene. Investigators reverse transcribed all isolated RNA, so they sequenced expressed TCRB transcripts. The table came from immunoSEQ multiplex PCR; TCRdb's copy has only in-frame clones and leaves some out. This table has 810,000 or so clones, about a sixth appearing once. The authors sorted CD4+ naive, central memory, regulatory and stem cell-like memory cells via CD45RO/CCR7/CD25/CD127/CD95/CD27. The sequencing sample was made of naive CD4+ T cells from blood. The chain carries TRBV28 and TRBJ2-7, with 11 bases fitting TRBD2. The TCR was taken from a woman aged 18-29 years in good health. CDR3 nucleotide sequence: TGTGCCAGCAGCCCCGGGACTAGCGGCTCCCACGAGCAGTACTTC. This encodes CASSPGTSGSHEQYF.